This TCR beta chain was documented in a study of cytomegalovirus exposure and HLA in healthy donors. General study points: The classifier reportedly diagnosed cytomegalovirus status with high sensitivity and specificity.

Generated by immunoSEQ multiplex PCR, the TCRdb table keeps only in-frame clones and is missing some. The sample comprises under 200,000 clones, 95% to 97% of which are singletons, and around 0.9% rests with the top ten. A word on this clone: Its specificity is unknown.

Germline V gene lookup returns CDR1 KGHSH and CDR2 LQKENI. J was trimmed by 10 bases and V by 3 bases; bases with no gene match: 4. CDR3 length equals 14 residues. The sequencing sample was made of PBMCs. This chain links TRBV18 with TRBJ1-6; 9 nucleotides match TRBD1. The source is a woman between 18 and 29 years old in good health and CMV-seronegative. Here the CDR3 reads CASSPDRGSSPLHF. DNA of the CDR3: TGTGCCAGCTCACCGGACAGGGGATCGTCACCCCTCCACTTT.